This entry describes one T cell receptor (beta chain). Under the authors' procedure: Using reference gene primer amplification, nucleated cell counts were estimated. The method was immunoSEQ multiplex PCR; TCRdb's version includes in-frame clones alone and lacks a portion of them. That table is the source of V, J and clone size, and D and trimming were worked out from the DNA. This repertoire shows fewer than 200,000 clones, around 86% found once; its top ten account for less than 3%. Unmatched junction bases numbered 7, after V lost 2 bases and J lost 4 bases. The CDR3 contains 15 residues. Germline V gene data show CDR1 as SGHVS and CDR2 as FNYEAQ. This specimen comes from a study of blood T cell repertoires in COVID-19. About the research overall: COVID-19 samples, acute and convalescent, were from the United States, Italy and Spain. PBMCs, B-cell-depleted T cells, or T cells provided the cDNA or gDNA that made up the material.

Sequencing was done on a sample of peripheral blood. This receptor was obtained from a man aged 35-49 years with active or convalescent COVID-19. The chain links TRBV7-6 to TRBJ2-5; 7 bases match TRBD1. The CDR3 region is CASSLSYRGIETQYF. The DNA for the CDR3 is TGTGCCAGCAGCTTAAGTTACAGGGGTATAGAGACCCAGTACTTC.